Each of the 5 T cell receptor beta chains below was sequenced from the same sample in a study of blood T cell repertoires in COVID-19. The repertoire was sequenced with immunoSEQ multiplex PCR; TCRdb's copy has only in-frame clones and lacks some. The data contain 200,000 to 300,000 clones, 86% of them singletons. The specimen was peripheral blood. The receptors come from a woman older than 75 with COVID-19, enrolled during active disease.

The chain carries TRBV20-1 and TRBJ2-5; D unresolved. V lost 8 bases and J lost 4, with 11 bases in between. This CDR3 has 11 residues. CDR1 and CDR2 from the germline V gene are DFQATT and SNEGSKA (reference sequence). Written as DNA, the CDR3 is TGCAGTACCGCTAGAGGAGAGACCCAGTACTTC. It specifies CSTARGETQYF.

The V and J genes are TRBV9 and TRBJ1-2; 10 nucleotides align to TRBD1. Germline CDR1 is SGDLS and CDR2 is YYNGEE. The CDR3 spans 18 residues. The V and J ends lost 4 bases and 1 base, in that order; junction bases with no gene match: 13. DNA of the CDR3: TGTGCCAGCAGCAACCGGGACAGGGGTCCAGGGAGTAACTATGGCTACACCTTC. This sequence encodes CASSNRDRGPGSNYGYTF.

The chain employs TRBV9 and TRBJ2-7, with 9 bases matching TRBD1. The germline V gene encodes CDR1 SGDLS and CDR2 YYNGEE. With 4 bases clipped from V and 1 base from J, the junction kept 12 bases outside the gene matches. CDR3 size: 17 residues. The CDR3: CASSSPPGQGWSYEQYF. CDR3 sequence (DNA): TGTGCCAGCAGCTCGCCACCGGGACAGGGTTGGTCCTACGAGCAGTACTTC.

This clone was observed a few times. The rearrangement uses TRBV3-1 (or the pseudogene TRBV3-2) and TRBJ2-1; TRBD2 aligns across 9 bases. Trimming cost V 3 bases and J 3 bases; bases outside gene matches: 6. The V gene's germline CDR1 is LGHDT and CDR2 YNNKEL (reference sequence). This CDR3 contains 16 residues. As DNA, the CDR3 is TGTGCCAGCAGCCAGCCGGGACTAGCTGTCTACAATGAGCAGTTCTTC. As protein: CASSQPGLAVYNEQFF.

J is TRBJ1-2 and V is TRBV6-5, with D uncertain. Looked up from germline, CDR1 is MNHEY and CDR2 is SVGAGI. The V gene lost 6 bases and the J gene lost 8 bases, with 10 bases spanning the gap. This CDR3 is 11 amino acids long. CDR3 sequence reads: CASSAMMGYTF. The DNA of the CDR3 is TGTGCCAGCAGCGCGATGATGGGCTACACCTTC.